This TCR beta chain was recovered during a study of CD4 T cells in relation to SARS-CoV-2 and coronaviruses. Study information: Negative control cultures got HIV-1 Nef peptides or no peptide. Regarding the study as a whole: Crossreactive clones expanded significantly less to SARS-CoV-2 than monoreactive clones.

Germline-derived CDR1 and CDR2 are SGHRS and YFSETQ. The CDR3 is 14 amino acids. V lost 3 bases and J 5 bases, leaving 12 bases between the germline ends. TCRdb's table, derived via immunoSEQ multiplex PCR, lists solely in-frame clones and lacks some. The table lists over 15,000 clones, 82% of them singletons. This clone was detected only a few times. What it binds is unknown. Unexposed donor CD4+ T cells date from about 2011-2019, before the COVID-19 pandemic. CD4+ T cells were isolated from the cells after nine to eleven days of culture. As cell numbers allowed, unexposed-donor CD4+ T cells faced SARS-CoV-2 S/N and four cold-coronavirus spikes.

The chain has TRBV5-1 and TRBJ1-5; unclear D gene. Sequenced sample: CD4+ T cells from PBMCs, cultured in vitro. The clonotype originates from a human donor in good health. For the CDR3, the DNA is TGCGCCAGCAGCTCAGGCCCTGGGGATCAGCCCCAGCATTTT. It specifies CASSSGPGDQPQHF.